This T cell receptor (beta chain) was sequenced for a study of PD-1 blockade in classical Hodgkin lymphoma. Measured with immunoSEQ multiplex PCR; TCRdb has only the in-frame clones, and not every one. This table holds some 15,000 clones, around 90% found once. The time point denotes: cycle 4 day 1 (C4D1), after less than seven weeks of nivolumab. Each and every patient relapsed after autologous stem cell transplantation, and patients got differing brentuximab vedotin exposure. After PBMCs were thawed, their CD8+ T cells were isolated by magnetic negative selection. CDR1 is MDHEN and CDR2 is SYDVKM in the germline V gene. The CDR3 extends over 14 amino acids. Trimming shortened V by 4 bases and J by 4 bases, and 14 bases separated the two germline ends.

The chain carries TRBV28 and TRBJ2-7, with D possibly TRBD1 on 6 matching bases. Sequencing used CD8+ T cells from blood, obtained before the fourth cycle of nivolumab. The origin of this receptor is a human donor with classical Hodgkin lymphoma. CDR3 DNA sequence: TGTGCCAGCAGTTCACAGGGTTGGAGTTACGAGCAGTACTTC. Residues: CASSSQGWSYEQYF.